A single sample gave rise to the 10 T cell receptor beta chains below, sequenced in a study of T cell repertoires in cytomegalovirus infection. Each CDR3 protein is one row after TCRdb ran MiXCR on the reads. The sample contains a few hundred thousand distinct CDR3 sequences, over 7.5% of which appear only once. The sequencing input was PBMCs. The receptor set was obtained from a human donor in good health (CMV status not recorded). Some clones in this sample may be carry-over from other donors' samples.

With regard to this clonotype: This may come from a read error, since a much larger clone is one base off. The CDR3 DNA is TGTGCCAGCAGCTTGGGGACAGGAGGAAATCAGCACCAGCATTTT. Encoded protein: CASSLGTGGNQHQHF. V gene TRBV7-9 combines with J gene TRBJ1-5, with 8 bases fitting TRBD1. The germline V gene encodes CDR1 SEHNR and CDR2 FQNEAQ (reference sequence). This CDR3 spans 15 amino acids.

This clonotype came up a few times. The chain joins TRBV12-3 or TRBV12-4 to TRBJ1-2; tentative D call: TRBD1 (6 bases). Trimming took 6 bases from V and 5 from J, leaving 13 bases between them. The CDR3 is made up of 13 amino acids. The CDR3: CASRGRGGYGYTF. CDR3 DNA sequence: TGTGCCAGCAGAGGACGAGGGGGTTATGGCTACACCTTC.

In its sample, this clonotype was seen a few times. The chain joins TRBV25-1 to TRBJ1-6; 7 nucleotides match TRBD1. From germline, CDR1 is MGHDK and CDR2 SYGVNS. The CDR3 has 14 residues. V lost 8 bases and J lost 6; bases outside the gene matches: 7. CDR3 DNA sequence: TGTGCCAGCGGGAGCCGGGACAGTAATTCACCCCTCCACTTT. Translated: CASGSRDSNSPLHF.

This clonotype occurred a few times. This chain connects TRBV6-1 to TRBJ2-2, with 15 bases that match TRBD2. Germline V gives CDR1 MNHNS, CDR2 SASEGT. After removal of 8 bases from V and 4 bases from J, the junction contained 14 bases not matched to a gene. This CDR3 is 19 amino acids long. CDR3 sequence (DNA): TGTGCCAGCGGACGGACTAGCGGGGGGGCCTATGGGTCCACCGGGGAGCTGTTTTTT. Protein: CASGRTSGGAYGSTGELFF.

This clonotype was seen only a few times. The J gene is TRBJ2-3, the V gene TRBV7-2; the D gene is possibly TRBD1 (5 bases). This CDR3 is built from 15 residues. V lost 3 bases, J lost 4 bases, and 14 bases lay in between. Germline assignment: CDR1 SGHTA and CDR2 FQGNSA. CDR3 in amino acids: CASSLGPVKADTQYF. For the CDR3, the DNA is TGTGCCAGCAGCTTGGGGCCAGTTAAGGCAGATACGCAGTATTTT.

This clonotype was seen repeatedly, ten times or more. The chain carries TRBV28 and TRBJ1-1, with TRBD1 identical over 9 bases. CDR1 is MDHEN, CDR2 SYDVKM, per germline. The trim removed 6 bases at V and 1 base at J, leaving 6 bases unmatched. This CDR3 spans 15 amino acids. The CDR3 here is CASSSQGAGNTEAFF. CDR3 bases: TGTGCCAGCAGCTCACAGGGGGCAGGGAACACTGAAGCTTTCTTT.

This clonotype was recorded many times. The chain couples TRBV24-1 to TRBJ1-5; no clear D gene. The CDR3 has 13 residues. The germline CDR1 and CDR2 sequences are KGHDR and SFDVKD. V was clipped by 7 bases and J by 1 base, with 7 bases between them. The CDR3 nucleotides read TGTGCCACCAGCCCGGGAAGCAATCAGCCCCAGCATTTT. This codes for CATSPGSNQPQHF.

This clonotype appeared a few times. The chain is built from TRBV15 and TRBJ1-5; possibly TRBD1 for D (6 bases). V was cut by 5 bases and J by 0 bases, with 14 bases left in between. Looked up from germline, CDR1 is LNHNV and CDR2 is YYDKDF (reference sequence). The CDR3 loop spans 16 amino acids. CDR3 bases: TGTGCCACCAGCCCCCGAGGGACAAATAGCAATCAGCCCCAGCATTTT. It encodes CATSPRGTNSNQPQHF. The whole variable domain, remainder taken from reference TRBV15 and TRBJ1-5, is DAMVIQNPRYQVTQFGKPVTLSCSQTLNHNVMYWYQQKSSQAPKLLFHYYDKDFNNEADTPDNFQSRRPNTSFCFLDIRSPGLGDTAMYLCATSPRGTNSNQPQHFGDGTRLSIL.

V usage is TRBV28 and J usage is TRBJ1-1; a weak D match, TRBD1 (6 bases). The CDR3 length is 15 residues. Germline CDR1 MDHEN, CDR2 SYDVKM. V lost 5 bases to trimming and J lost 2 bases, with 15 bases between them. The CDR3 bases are TGTGCCAGCAGTGCTCCCGGGGGACATAACACTGAAGCTTTCTTT. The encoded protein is CASSAPGGHNTEAFF.

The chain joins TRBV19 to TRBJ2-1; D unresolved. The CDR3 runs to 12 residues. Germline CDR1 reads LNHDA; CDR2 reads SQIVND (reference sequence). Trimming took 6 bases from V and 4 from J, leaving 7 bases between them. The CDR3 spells CASSPPYNEQFF. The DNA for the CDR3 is TGTGCCAGTAGCCCACCGTACAATGAGCAGTTCTTC.